Listed below are T cell receptor beta chains from one sample, sequenced in a study of blood T cell repertoires in COVID-19. Clones were read by immunoSEQ multiplex PCR, and TCRdb kept only the in-frame ones, dropping some. The sample holds roughly 240,000 clones, approximately 85% seen once. Specimen: peripheral blood. The receptors were sampled from a woman of 80 years or more with COVID-19, enrolled during active disease. The CDR3 runs from the conserved cysteine through the conserved F or W. Fields, in order: D gene, V gene, clone size, J gene, CDR3 protein, CDR3 DNA. D genes are given only for firm matches. Not all rows give a size; the values are once, few, many and, for expanded clones, a class.

>TRBD1|TRBV7-2|few|TRBJ1-2
CASSLDYTGGYGYTF
TGTGCCAGCAGCTTGGACTACACAGGGGGCTATGGCTACACCTTC
>-|TRBV28|-|TRBJ1-3
CASRVEGNTIYF
TGTGCCAGCAGAGTAGAAGGAAACACCATATATTTT
>TRBD1|TRBV5-1|-|TRBJ1-4
CASSLVGTGEKLFF
TGCGCCAGCAGCTTGGTAGGGACAGGGGAAAAACTGTTTTTT
>-|TRBV4-1|-|TRBJ1-1
CASSHQEQGSTEAFF
TGCGCCAGCAGCCACCAGGAGCAGGGGAGCACTGAAGCTTTCTTT
>-|TRBV29-1|-|TRBJ2-2
CSVSQKNTGELFF
TGCAGCGTTTCACAGAAGAACACCGGGGAGCTGTTTTTT
>TRBD1|TRBV4-2|-|TRBJ1-5
CASSQDGTGNQPQHF
TGTGCCAGCAGCCAAGATGGGACAGGGAATCAGCCCCAGCATTTT
>TRBD2|TRBV12-3/TRBV12-4|-|TRBJ2-5
CASSLAGKETQYF
TGTGCCAGCAGCCTAGCGGGGAAAGAGACCCAGTACTTC
>-|TRBV10-2|-|TRBJ1-5
CASSEVGGNQPQHF
TGCGCCAGCAGTGAGGTGGGCGGCAATCAGCCCCAGCATTTT
>-|TRBV4-2|-|TRBJ2-7
CASSQEVSGGLSYEQYF
TGTGCCAGCAGCCAAGAGGTGTCGGGGGGCCTCTCCTACGAGCAGTACTTC
>-|TRBV28|once|TRBJ1-5
CASSFDRLSNQPQHF
TGTGCCAGCAGTTTTGACAGGCTAAGCAATCAGCCCCAGCATTTT
>TRBD1|TRBV2|-|TRBJ1-3
CASRRGTEGNTIYF
TGTGCCAGCAGGCGCGGGACAGAGGGAAACACCATATATTTT
>TRBD1|TRBV30|once|TRBJ1-1
CAWSRGLTEAFF
TGTGCCTGGAGCAGGGGGCTGACTGAAGCTTTCTTT
>-|TRBV29-1|-|TRBJ1-1
CSVEAQNTEAFF
TGCAGCGTTGAAGCCCAGAACACTGAAGCTTTCTTT
>-|TRBV12-3/TRBV12-4|-|TRBJ2-5
CASRGTRGETQYF
TGTGCCAGCAGGGGGACAAGGGGGGAGACCCAGTACTTC
>TRBD1|TRBV18|-|TRBJ1-5
CASSPQGADNQPQHF
TGTGCCAGCTCACCCCAGGGGGCGGATAATCAGCCCCAGCATTTT
>-|TRBV6-5|few|TRBJ1-5
CASSIQGSNQPQHF
TGTGCCAGCAGTATACAGGGAAGCAATCAGCCCCAGCATTTT
>-|TRBV6-6|few|TRBJ1-5
CASSYSGPYSNQPQHF
TGTGCCAGCAGTTACTCGGGCCCTTATAGCAATCAGCCCCAGCATTTT
>TRBD1|TRBV6-4|few|TRBJ2-4
CASSPDRGDIQYF
TGTGCCAGCAGTCCGGACAGGGGCGATATTCAGTACTTC
>-|TRBV28|-|TRBJ1-1
CASSYTGPIEAFF
TGTGCCAGCAGTTATACAGGGCCAATTGAAGCTTTCTTT
>TRBD1|TRBV6-5|-|TRBJ1-1
CASREGANTEAFF
TGTGCCAGCAGGGAGGGGGCAAACACTGAAGCTTTCTTT
>TRBD1|TRBV18|-|TRBJ2-5
CASSLRQGWETQYF
TGTGCCAGCTCACTGAGACAGGGTTGGGAGACCCAGTACTTC
>-|TRBV7-3|once|TRBJ2-3
CASSLTNLDTQYF
TGTGCCAGCAGCTTAACGAACTTAGATACGCAGTATTTT
>-|TRBV10-3|-|TRBJ1-1
CAISEANKNTEAFF
TGTGCCATCAGTGAGGCTAATAAGAACACTGAAGCTTTCTTT
>TRBD1|TRBV28|once|TRBJ2-7
CASSLRQGVNSYEQYF
TGTGCCAGCAGTTTACGACAGGGGGTGAACTCCTACGAGCAGTACTTC
>TRBD1|TRBV7-9|-|TRBJ2-7
CASSFLDRLYF
TGTGCCAGCAGCTTTCTGGACAGGCTGTACTTC
>-|TRBV5-1|-|TRBJ2-1
CASSSRGAGFQYNEQFF
TGCGCCAGCAGCTCCCGGGGGGCGGGTTTCCAATACAATGAGCAGTTCTTC
>-|TRBV7-2|-|TRBJ2-3
CASSPVASTDTQYF
TGTGCCAGCAGCCCCGTAGCGAGCACAGATACGCAGTATTTT
>TRBD1|TRBV10-3|once|TRBJ2-7
CAISEWTGPPYEQYF
TGTGCCATCAGTGAGTGGACAGGGCCCCCCTACGAGCAGTACTTC
>-|TRBV18|few|TRBJ1-5
CASSPSRDNQPQHF
TGTGCCAGCTCACCAAGCAGGGACAATCAGCCCCAGCATTTT
>-|TRBV27|-|TRBJ1-4
CASSLRPPRQEFLATNEKLFF
TGTGCCAGCAGCTTAAGGCCCCCGCGACAGGAATTTCTTGCAACTAATGAAAAACTGTTTTTT
>TRBD1|TRBV3-1/TRBV3-2|-|TRBJ1-5
CASSQGGQGGSYSNQPQHF
TGTGCCAGCAGCCAAGGGGGACAGGGGGGGAGTTATAGCAATCAGCCCCAGCATTTT
>-|TRBV6-1|-|TRBJ1-1
CASSGPPDIGGLNTEAFF
TGTGCCAGCAGTGGACCGCCCGATATAGGGGGTTTGAACACTGAAGCTTTCTTT
>TRBD1|TRBV7-2|few|TRBJ2-1
CASSATGTGGGEQFF
TGTGCCAGCAGCGCGACCGGGACAGGGGGAGGTGAGCAGTTCTTC
>-|TRBV5-1|-|TRBJ1-1
CASSLAGGREAFF
TGCGCCAGCAGCTTGGCCGGGGGTCGCGAAGCTTTCTTT
>-|TRBV27|once|TRBJ1-1
CASSLRGGGEAFF
TGTGCCAGCAGTTTAAGGGGGGGCGGTGAAGCTTTCTTT